This T cell receptor (beta chain) is drawn from a study of shared clonotypes between healthy human individuals (dated by TCRdb to the early 2020s). Context from the whole study: The cohort included three men and two women between 18 and 49 years of age. Per donor, three plates each were used for CD4 naive and CD4 memory, two for CD8 naive, and one for CD8 memory. The study deeply sequenced blood TCR repertoires of about five healthy adults to estimate repertoire size and the extent of clonotype sharing between individuals. To increase sequencing depth and limit assay-specific biases, TCR repertoire library preparation and sequencing were carried out by different laboratories using diverse techniques. Leukapheresis yielded between about 0.85 and 9.5 billion PBMCs per donor. The research as a whole found: The small number of donors limited the genetic and exposure-history diversity represented. Sampling was restricted to blood, and TCR repertoires in tissue are likely to differ from TCR repertoires in blood. Higher generation probabilities were observed for clonotypes shared by all four sorted-subset donors than for non-shared clonotypes. Pairwise subsampling indicated that sequencing depth was expected to affect the degree of clonotype sharing among donors. Larger estimated clonotype richness was generally found for naive subsets than for memory subsets. Sharing across four donors was observed for roughly 5.4% of naive CD4, about 3.2% of naive CD8, about 2.3% of memory CD4, and 0.4% of memory CD8 clonotypes. Rarefaction of sorted-subset datasets indicated incomplete sequencing despite the large sequencing depth.

As concerns this clone: What this receptor recognizes is not known. Qualities for individual bases were not recorded, and no much larger clone is one base off. The same CDR3 also results from other DNA sequences found in this sample.

CDR1 SGHDT and CDR2 YYEEEE are derived from the germline V gene. Trimming costs V 2 bases and J 1 base, and their ends lie 4 bases apart. The CDR3 runs 13 residues from the cysteine to the phenylalanine. Solely the CDR3 DNA is kept, with 39 bases framed from the first base. For the CD8 naive samples, CD45RO-negative cells were positively selected for CCR7, yielding a CD45RA+CCR7+ population from which TemRA cells were excluded. Donors were healthy HIV-negative adults with no recently reported acute infections or vaccinations. Every donor was a Caucasian adult living in Nashville, Tennessee, USA. Blood was collected by leukapheresis, and PBMCs were isolated by Ficoll-Histopaque density gradient centrifugation and then cryopreserved in liquid nitrogen vapor phase. Analytical flow cytometry was used to check the purity and quantity of each magnetically sorted T cell population. Each sorted fraction had its genomic DNA isolated and then quantified by UV absorbance on a Nanodrop 2000c.

Using the deep immunoSEQ assay, TCR CDR3 regions were amplified from genomic DNA by multiplex PCR. For each cell subset, the extracted genomic DNA was distributed evenly across all wells of several immunoSEQ 96-well plates, and each plate served as one replicate. For sorted subsets, 200 to 250 ng genomic DNA, equal to 25,000 to 35,000 T cell genomes, was loaded into each replicate PCR. The purified libraries were quantified using a Qubit 3.0 fluorometer, sized with a Bioanalyzer 2100, and then quantified again using the KAPA Library Quantification kit. Every immunoSEQ 96-well plate was sequenced on a separate single-read 150-cycle Illumina NextSeq 550 flow cell. As for the original processing: The immunoSEQ output contained only junctional sequences without quality scores, so filtering could not match that applied to full-length reads. To assign V/J genes and CDR3, sequences were annotated using PyIR, a Python wrapper for IgBLAST v1.9, with IMGT germline references. Reads were filtered out if the reads had weak V/J assignments (E-value above 1e-6), no CDR3, stop codons, out-of-frame junctions, or ambiguous translated residues. V3J clonotypes were defined as sequences sharing an identical inferred V gene, J gene, and CDR3 amino acid sequence. Percentage overlap between repertoires was calculated by dividing the number of shared unique clonotypes by the size of the smaller repertoire. Richness of each repertoire was evaluated using RTK rarefaction, the Chao1 estimator, and Recon v2.1 estimates of unobserved clonotypes. Generation probabilities were computed with OLGA for all TCRbeta clonotypes obtained by the gDNA method from a handful of donors. TCRdb took over this immuneACCESS table, retaining in-frame rearrangements with V and J assigned. Such tables are incomplete; in checked studies, under half of the missing clones stem from an unresolved V gene, and the remainder is unexplained. Clone size and V and J calls were adopted from that table, with D and trimming inferred from the DNA. The sample records 650,000 to 800,000 clones, around 90% of which are singletons. The ten largest make up 24% of the sample.

The chain links TRBV5-6 with TRBJ1-5, with an unclear D gene assignment. Material for sequencing was naive CD8+ T cells sorted from blood. The cell subset or site label, as the study defines it: CD45RA+CCR7+. The TCR sequence derives from a man younger than 40 in good health. This receptor has the CDR3 CASSLGSNQPQHF. The DNA is TGTGCCAGCAGCTTAGGGAGCAATCAGCCCCAGCATTTT.